Below are 19 T cell receptor beta chains sequenced from a single sample in a study of blood T cell repertoires in COVID-19. Sequencing used immunoSEQ multiplex PCR; TCRdb keeps in-frame clones, though not all of them. This table has 20,000 to 25,000 clones, under 90% appearing once. The specimen was peripheral blood. Receptors were obtained from a woman between 70 and 85 years old with active COVID-19.

V is TRBV5-6 and J is TRBJ2-3, with 8 bases matching TRBD1. The CDR3 totals 12 residues. J was trimmed by 15 bases and V by 0 bases; bases with no gene match: 6. Germline CDR1 is SGHDT and CDR2 is YYEEEE. The CDR3 DNA follows: TGTGCCAGCAGCTTGGTCGGGACAGGACTCTATTTT. Its protein product is CASSLVGTGLYF.

This clone was picked up a small number of times. The chain carries TRBV11-2 and TRBJ1-5; 8 bases fit TRBD1. Germline V CDR1 and CDR2: SGHAT, FQNNGV. The V and J ends lost 5 bases and 3 bases, in that order; junction bases with no gene match: 3. This CDR3 is built from 14 residues. The CDR3, as DNA: TGTGCCAGCAGCCAGACAGGGGACAATCAGCCCCAGCATTTT. The encoded protein is CASSQTGDNQPQHF.

The chain employs TRBV5-1 and TRBJ2-1; 10 bases align to TRBD2. The J segment lost 1 base and the V segment lost 2 bases, leaving 12 bases of the junction unmatched. The CDR3 covers 19 residues. CDR1 and CDR2 from the germline V gene are SGHRS and YFSETQ. The DNA for the CDR3 is TGCGCCAGCAGCTTTCTGAGGCTAGCGGGGGCCCAATCCTACAATGAGCAGTTCTTC. Its protein is CASSFLRLAGAQSYNEQFF.

The chain combines TRBV10-2 with TRBJ2-7; TRBD1 is a possible D gene (5 bases). Germline values: CDR1 WSHSY, CDR2 SAAADI. The V and J ends lost 5 bases and 4 bases respectively, with 6 bases between them. This CDR3 spans 11 amino acids. CDR3 bases: TGCGCCAGCAGTTCAGGGTACGAGCAGTACTTC. Residues: CASSSGYEQYF.

This clone was detected a few times. The V and J genes are TRBV10-3 and TRBJ1-1; the match to TRBD1 covers 7 bases. The CDR3 has 12 residues. Germline trimming cut 6 bases from V and 10 bases from J; bases unmatched to any gene: 8. Germline values: CDR1 ENHRY, CDR2 SYGVKD. The chain's CDR3 is CAISWTGSGAFF. The CDR3 DNA is TGTGCCATCAGCTGGACAGGCTCTGGAGCTTTCTTT.

V and J are TRBV7-8 and TRBJ1-2, with D possibly matching TRBD1 (6 bases). CDR3 length equals 15 residues. The V gene's germline CDR1 is SGHVS and CDR2 FQNEAQ. The V gene lost 1 base and the J gene lost 2 bases, with 11 bases spanning the gap. This CDR3 reads CASSLEWGRNYGYTF. As DNA, the CDR3 is TGTGCCAGCAGCTTAGAATGGGGGCGAAACTATGGCTACACCTTC.

The genes are TRBV15 and TRBJ2-7, with TRBD1 matching over 7 bases. Germline CDR1 is LNHNV and CDR2 is YYDKDF (reference sequence). The length of the CDR3 is 16 residues. The V gene end was trimmed by 4 bases and the J gene end by 2 bases; junction bases not matched to a gene: 11. This chain's CDR3 is CATSNSRGYRTYEQYF. The CDR3 nucleotides are TGTGCCACCAGCAACTCCAGGGGGTACCGTACCTACGAGCAGTACTTC.

This chain uses TRBV28 with TRBJ1-1; no clear D gene. Germline V CDR1 and CDR2: MDHEN, SYDVKM. The CDR3 runs to 14 residues. Trimming shortened V by 6 bases and J by 1 base, and 12 bases separated the two germline ends. The CDR3 DNA reads as TGTGCCAGCAGCGCCAACCGGGAGAACACTGAAGCTTTCTTT. Translated: CASSANRENTEAFF.

This clone has a single count. CDR3 nucleotide sequence: TGTGCCAGCAAGTACAGGGAAAATTCACCCCTCCACTTT. Its protein is CASKYRENSPLHF. The chain is built from TRBV3-1 (or the pseudogene TRBV3-2) and TRBJ1-6, with D perhaps matching TRBD1 (6 bases). CDR3 length: 13 residues. Trimming pared 7 bases from V and 7 bases from J, leaving 11 bases between. The germline V gene encodes CDR1 LGHDT and CDR2 YNNKEL (reference sequence).

J is TRBJ2-3 and V is TRBV3-1 (or the pseudogene TRBV3-2); 9 bases line up with TRBD2. Germline trimming cut 4 bases from V and 2 bases from J; bases unmatched to any gene: 7. This CDR3 is 16 amino acids long. Germline-derived CDR1 and CDR2 are LGHDT and YNNKEL (reference sequence). The chain's CDR3 is CASSPLLAGPTDTQYF. DNA for the CDR3: TGTGCCAGCAGCCCCCTTCTAGCGGGGCCCACAGATACGCAGTATTTT.

The chain joins TRBV9 to TRBJ2-7, with 7 bases fitting TRBD1. Germline trimming cut 0 bases from V and 3 bases from J; bases unmatched to any gene: 6. This CDR3 has 15 amino acids. Germline CDR1 reads SGDLS; CDR2 reads YYNGEE. The CDR3: CASSVEGGRDYEQYF. CDR3 coding DNA: TGTGCCAGCAGCGTAGAAGGGGGCAGGGACTACGAGCAGTACTTC. Using reference TRBV9 and TRBJ2-7 for the parts outside the CDR3, the full variable domain is DSGVTQTPKHLITATGQRVTLRCSPRSGDLSVYWYQQSLDQGLQFLIQYYNGEERAKGNILERFSAQQFPDLHSELNLSSLELGDSALYFCASSVEGGRDYEQYFGPGTRLTVT.

The chain employs TRBV7-9 and TRBJ1-4, with D possibly matching TRBD1 (5 bases). The ends were cut back, 3 bases at V and 4 bases at J, with 9 bases in the middle. The CDR3 loop spans 14 amino acids. Per the germline V gene, CDR1 is SEHNR and CDR2 is FQNEAQ (reference sequence). The CDR3 DNA reads as TGTGCCAGCAGCTTTTTGGGGGGTAATGAAAAACTGTTTTTT. Residues: CASSFLGGNEKLFF. The whole variable domain, filled in from reference TRBV7-9 and TRBJ1-4, reads DTGVSQNPRHKITKRGQNVTFRCDPISEHNRLYWYRQTLGQGPEFLTYFQNEAQLEKSRLLSDRFSAERPKGSFSTLEIQRTEQGDSAMYLCASSFLGGNEKLFFGSGTQLSVL.

This clone appeared once. J is TRBJ1-2 and V is TRBV28, with D perhaps TRBD1 (6 bases). This CDR3 has 15 residues. Trimming pared 6 bases from V and 1 base from J, leaving 15 bases between. CDR1 is MDHEN and CDR2 is SYDVKM in the germline V gene. CDR3: CASRSIQGLNYGYTF. The CDR3, as DNA: TGTGCCAGCAGATCAATACAGGGTCTTAACTATGGCTACACCTTC.

This rearrangement joins TRBV24-1 to TRBJ2-1; D is uncertain. The V gene's germline CDR1 is KGHDR and CDR2 SFDVKD. V lost 4 bases and J lost 7, with 13 bases in between. The CDR3 is 14 amino acids. The DNA of the CDR3 is TGTGCCACCAGTGAGACGACGGCGGTGAATGAGCAGTTCTTC. Protein: CATSETTAVNEQFF.

V usage is TRBV5-6 and J usage is TRBJ2-3; D might be TRBD2 (6 bases). Germline loops: CDR1 SGHDT, CDR2 YYEEEE. V shed 3 bases and J shed 5 bases, with 19 bases lying between them. This CDR3 spans 16 amino acids. The CDR3 DNA sequence: TGTGCCAGCAGCTCTTTCGACACGGGGAGGAAAGATACGCAGTATTTT. Encoded protein: CASSSFDTGRKDTQYF.

This chain links TRBV29-1 with TRBJ2-7; D is perhaps TRBD1 (6 bases). Trimming stripped 4 bases from V and 2 bases from J, with 12 bases between. Germline assignment: CDR1 SQVTM and CDR2 ANQGSEA. The CDR3 length is 13 residues. CDR3 sequence: CSVAQSGAYEQYF. The CDR3 DNA is TGCAGCGTTGCCCAATCAGGGGCCTACGAGCAGTACTTC.

J is TRBJ1-1 and V is TRBV30; D perhaps matches TRBD1 (5 bases). The germline V and J ends were trimmed by 4 bases and 4 bases, with 13 bases remaining between them. The germline CDR1 and CDR2 sequences are GTSNPN and SVGIG (reference sequence). The CDR3 is 13 residues long. Here the CDR3 reads CAWNSGGSTEAFF. CDR3 coding DNA: TGTGCCTGGAATTCGGGGGGTAGCACTGAAGCTTTCTTT.

The table lists this clone with a count of one. This sequence joins TRBV30 and TRBJ1-2; maybe TRBD1 (5 bases). CDR1 is GTSNPN and CDR2 is SVGIG in the germline V gene (reference sequence). The CDR3 spans 13 residues. The ends were cut back, 2 bases at V and 2 bases at J, with 9 bases in the middle. CDR3 sequence: CAWSSGSNYGYTF. The CDR3 DNA reads TGTGCCTGGAGTTCAGGGTCCAACTATGGCTACACCTTC.

The gene calls are TRBV28 and TRBJ1-3; tentative D call: TRBD1 (5 bases). The V end lost 6 bases, the J end lost 1 base, and 28 bases lay between the germline ends. CDR3 size: 20 residues. In germline, CDR1 is MDHEN, CDR2 SYDVKM. CDR3 amino acids: CASSWKYSGRVLFSGNTIYF. The DNA of the CDR3 is TGTGCCAGCAGCTGGAAGTACTCGGGCAGGGTACTTTTTTCTGGAAACACCATATATTTT.